What follows is one TCR beta chain and its context. Its cognate antigen is unknown. This sample is part of a study of lymphopenia after photon versus proton radiotherapy. Data came from immunoSEQ multiplex PCR; TCRdb stores just in-frame clones and leaves some out. The sample consists of some 40,000 clones, around 83% of them appearing once. The germline CDR1 and CDR2 sequences are GTSNPN and SVGIG (reference sequence). CDR3 length: 15 amino acids. V was cut by 2 bases and J by 0 bases, with 13 bases left in between. Study findings and constraints: Survival link was tested only in deceased patients; proton benefit remains a possibility. Relative stability marked proton patients; photon patients lost diversity and naive cells. In patients who died, overall survival fell as post-nadir TCR diversity dropped more. Oligoclonal CD8+ Temra expansion after nadir drove photon patients' diversity drop.

This receptor was taken from a woman aged 70-85 years with pancreatic cancer. Some clones in this sample may be carry-over from other donors' samples. This sequence joins TRBV30 and TRBJ2-5, with D perhaps TRBD2 (5 bases). The sequencing used peripheral blood, collected from a patient treated with proton-based radiotherapy. CDR3 in DNA: TGTGCCTGGAGTTCGACTACCTTGTACCAAGAGACCCAGTACTTC. It specifies CAWSSTTLYQETQYF.